The rows below give T cell receptor beta chains drawn from one sample of a study of regulatory T cells in long-lasting Graves disease. TCRdb reanalysed the multiplex PCR reads using MiXCR and keeps one entry per CDR3 protein. This sample has about 430,000 distinct CDR3 sequences, with around 20% found just once. The specimen comprised peripheral blood mononuclear cells (PBMCs), sampled when the disease was refractory, from a patient treated with antithyroid drugs. The receptors were gathered from a female donor with Graves disease. The CDR3 runs from the conserved cysteine through the conserved F or W. Fields, in order: clone size, D gene, V gene, J gene, CDR3 protein, CDR3 DNA. D genes are given only for firm matches. Clone size is not always given. Where it is, it says once, few, many or a class for expanded clones.

NA	NA	TRBV6-5	TRBJ2-2	CASSYSSPGDGDTGELFF	TGTGCCAGCAGTTACTCGAGTCCCGGGGATGGGGACACCGGGGAGCTGTTTTTT
NA	TRBD1	TRBV7-9	TRBJ2-3	CASSPNYTGGFADTQYF	TGTGCCAGCAGCCCAAACTACACAGGGGGTTTCGCAGATACGCAGTATTTT
many	NA	TRBV12-3/TRBV12-4	TRBJ1-3	CASSWSGNTIYF	TGTGCCAGCAGTTGGTCCGGAAACACCATATATTTT
many	NA	TRBV6-1	TRBJ2-2	CASSGVSGNTGELFF	TGTGCCAGCAGTGGGGTTAGCGGAAACACCGGGGAGCTGTTTTTT
many	NA	TRBV28	TRBJ1-2	CASSQVPAGEVGGYTF	TGTGCCAGCAGTCAAGTCCCCGCAGGGGAGGTAGGCGGCTACACCTTC
many	TRBD2	TRBV2	TRBJ2-7	CASTRTSGSGMSEQYF	TGTGCCAGCACTCGGACTAGCGGGAGTGGGATGAGCGAGCAGTACTTC
few	NA	TRBV20-1	TRBJ1-1	CSASVGGNAEAFF	TGCAGTGCTAGTGTGGGGGGGAACGCTGAAGCTTTCTTT
many	NA	TRBV7-2	TRBJ2-2	CASSLGSGGTGELFF	TGTGCCAGCAGCTTAGGTAGCGGAGGCACCGGGGAGCTGTTTTTT
few	NA	TRBV27	TRBJ2-7	CASSFYGGTYEQYF	TGTGCCAGCAGTTTTTATGGGGGAACCTACGAGCAGTACTTC
many	TRBD1	TRBV2	TRBJ1-4	CASARTGGVEKLFF	TGTGCCAGCGCGCGGACAGGGGGCGTCGAAAAACTGTTTTTT
NA	NA	TRBV6-5	TRBJ2-7	CASSSPGRSSYEQYF	TGTGCCAGCAGTTCCCCGGGACGGAGCTCCTACGAGCAGTACTTC
NA	TRBD2	TRBV20-1	TRBJ2-7	CSAREGGPQSYEQYF	TGCAGTGCTAGAGAGGGAGGGCCTCAGTCCTACGAGCAGTACTTC
NA	NA	TRBV5-6	TRBJ2-5	CASSLRQTQETQYF	TGTGCCAGCAGCTTGAGGCAGACGCAAGAGACCCAGTACTTC
NA	TRBD2	TRBV3-1	TRBJ2-5	CASSVGLAGGVGETQYF	TGTGCCAGCAGCGTTGGACTAGCGGGAGGGGTTGGAGAGACCCAGTACTTC
NA	NA	TRBV11-2	TRBJ2-2	CASSLGAAGGELFF	TGTGCCAGCAGCTTAGGGGCGGCCGGCGGGGAGCTGTTTTTT
many	NA	TRBV12-3/TRBV12-4	TRBJ2-7	CASSWTAYEQYF	TGTGCCAGCAGTTGGACAGCCTACGAGCAGTACTTC
NA	NA	TRBV20-1	TRBJ1-6	CSARGGGIGYNDGSPLHF	TGCAGTGCTAGAGGGGGGGGGATAGGCTACAATGACGGTTCACCCCTCCACTTT
few	NA	TRBV4-1	TRBJ1-2	CASSYRDGNYGYTF	TGCGCCAGCTCCTACCGGGACGGAAACTATGGCTACACCTTC
NA	NA	TRBV6-2/TRBV6-3	TRBJ2-2	CASSYSIRSPGELFF	TGTGCCAGCAGTTACTCGATCAGGTCCCCCGGGGAGCTGTTTTTT
NA	NA	TRBV5-6	TRBJ1-5	CASSLGRLGSNQPQHF	TGTGCCAGCAGCTTGGGCAGATTGGGAAGCAATCAGCCCCAGCATTTT
many	NA	TRBV12-3/TRBV12-4	TRBJ2-7	CASRPFSGQGGEQYF	TGTGCCAGCAGGCCCTTCTCAGGGCAGGGGGGCGAGCAGTACTTC
NA	NA	TRBV7-2	TRBJ2-2	CASSLIGARGTGELFF	TGTGCCAGCAGCTTAATAGGGGCTCGGGGCACCGGGGAGCTGTTTTTT
NA	NA	TRBV5-1	TRBJ2-7	CASSLEIGTNSYEQYF	TGCGCCAGCAGCTTGGAAATCGGCACCAACTCCTACGAGCAGTACTTC
few	NA	TRBV19	TRBJ2-2	CASSIGVRGGELFF	TGTGCCAGTAGTATAGGTGTCCGGGGCGGGGAGCTGTTTTTT
many	NA	TRBV12-3/TRBV12-4	TRBJ1-5	CASTLGGNQPQHF	TGTGCCAGCACCCTAGGGGGGAATCAGCCCCAGCATTTT
NA	TRBD2	TRBV7-6	TRBJ2-7	CASSRLLAGEYEQYF	TGTGCCAGCAGCCGTCTGCTAGCGGGAGAATACGAGCAGTACTTC
many	TRBD1	TRBV12-3/TRBV12-4	TRBJ2-4	CASSSKGGLGNIQYF	TGTGCCAGCAGTTCTAAAGGGGGCCTCGGAAACATTCAGTACTTC
NA	TRBD1	TRBV2	TRBJ1-1	CASIPGQGNTEAFF	TGTGCCAGCATTCCGGGACAGGGAAACACTGAAGCTTTCTTT
many	NA	TRBV9	TRBJ2-2	CASSVGLWGVTGELFF	TGTGCCAGCAGCGTAGGATTGTGGGGGGTCACCGGGGAGCTGTTTTTT
NA	NA	TRBV7-2	TRBJ2-7	CASSKDFYEQYF	TGTGCCAGCAGCAAGGACTTTTACGAGCAGTACTTC
many	NA	TRBV19	TRBJ1-1	CASSPAVGAEAFF	TGTGCCAGTAGCCCAGCGGTCGGAGCTGAAGCTTTCTTT
NA	TRBD2	TRBV5-1	TRBJ2-5	CASSPGTSGNGETQYF	TGCGCCAGCAGCCCCGGGACTAGCGGGAACGGAGAGACCCAGTACTTC
few	NA	TRBV7-9	TRBJ1-4	CASSLGQFTNEKLFF	TGTGCCAGCAGCTTAGGGCAGTTTACTAATGAAAAACTGTTTTTT
few	TRBD1	TRBV5-6	TRBJ1-2	CATQRQGRDGYTF	TGTGCCACCCAGAGACAGGGAAGGGATGGCTACACCTTC
NA	TRBD2	TRBV6-2/TRBV6-3	TRBJ2-3	CASSEYLAGGVADTQYF	TGTGCCAGCAGTGAATACCTAGCGGGAGGTGTTGCAGATACGCAGTATTTT
many	NA	TRBV2	TRBJ2-7	CASSETEFYEQYF	TGTGCCAGCAGTGAAACGGAGTTCTACGAGCAGTACTTC
many	NA	TRBV28	TRBJ1-5	CASSPQDIINQPQHF	TGTGCCAGCAGTCCCCAGGACATAATCAATCAGCCCCAGCATTTT
NA	NA	TRBV19	TRBJ2-7	CATSKTPGAYEQYF	TGTGCCACCTCCAAGACCCCGGGAGCCTACGAGCAGTACTTC
many	NA	TRBV2	TRBJ2-4	CASSVLTDSWGIQYF	TGTGCCAGCAGTGTCCTGACAGATTCATGGGGTATTCAGTACTTC
NA	NA	TRBV19	TRBJ2-1	CASSAAGGILYNEQFF	TGTGCCAGTAGTGCGGCAGGTGGGATCTTATACAATGAGCAGTTCTTC
many	TRBD2	TRBV28	TRBJ2-1	CASSSPWGLAGGYNEQFF	TGTGCCAGCAGTTCACCATGGGGACTAGCGGGAGGTTACAATGAGCAGTTCTTC
NA	NA	TRBV7-9	TRBJ2-1	CASSLLRSDEQFF	TGTGCCAGCAGCTTACTTCGGTCGGATGAGCAGTTCTTC
few	TRBD2	TRBV2	TRBJ2-1	CASSEVLGLEFSEQFF	TGTGCCAGCAGTGAGGTGTTAGGACTAGAGTTTAGTGAGCAGTTCTTC
NA	NA	TRBV6-9	TRBJ1-2	CASSYPSQRRDYGYTF	TGTGCCAGCAGTTACCCCTCACAGCGGAGGGACTATGGCTACACCTTC
NA	NA	TRBV15	TRBJ2-2	CASGRGSVAGELFF	TGTGCCTCGGGCAGGGGTAGTGTTGCCGGGGAGCTGTTTTTT
few	TRBD2	TRBV10-3	TRBJ2-2	CAITNGTRNTGELFF	TGTGCCATCACCAACGGGACTAGAAACACCGGGGAGCTGTTTTTT
NA	TRBD2	TRBV2	TRBJ2-1	CASSEPSGPTEQFF	TGTGCCAGCAGTGAGCCTAGCGGTCCTACAGAGCAGTTCTTC
many	NA	TRBV2	TRBJ2-5	CASSEQAGETQYF	TGTGCCAGCAGTGAACAGGCGGGAGAGACCCAGTACTTC
few	NA	TRBV7-3	TRBJ2-5	CASSLSGTEQETQYF	TGTGCCAGCAGCTTATCCGGGACCGAACAAGAGACCCAGTACTTC